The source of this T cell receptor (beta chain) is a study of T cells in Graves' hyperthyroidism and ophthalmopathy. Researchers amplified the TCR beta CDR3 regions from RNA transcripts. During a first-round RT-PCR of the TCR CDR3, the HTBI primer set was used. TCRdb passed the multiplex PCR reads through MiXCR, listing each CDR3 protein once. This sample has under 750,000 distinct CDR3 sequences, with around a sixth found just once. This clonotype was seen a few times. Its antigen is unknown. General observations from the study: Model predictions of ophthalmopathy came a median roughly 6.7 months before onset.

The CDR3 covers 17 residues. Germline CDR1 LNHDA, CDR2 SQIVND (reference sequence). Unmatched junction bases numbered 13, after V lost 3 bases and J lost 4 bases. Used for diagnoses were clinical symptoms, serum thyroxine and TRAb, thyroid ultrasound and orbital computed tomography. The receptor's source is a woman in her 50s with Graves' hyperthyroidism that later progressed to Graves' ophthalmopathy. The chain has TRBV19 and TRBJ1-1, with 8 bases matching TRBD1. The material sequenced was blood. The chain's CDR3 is CASSIQLMTGAFTEAFF. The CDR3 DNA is TGTGCCAGTAGTATTCAGTTGATGACAGGGGCGTTCACTGAAGCTTTCTTT.